The rows below give T cell receptor beta chains drawn from one sample of a study of brain metastases from non-small cell lung cancer. Sequencing was performed with immunoSEQ multiplex PCR; in TCRdb, only in-frame clones are kept and a portion is missing. The data hold several thousand clones, with 86% observed a single time. Sequencing was carried out using primary lung tumor tissue. Receptor source: a donor at least 40 years old with non-small cell lung cancer. CDR3s include the opening cysteine and the closing phenylalanine or tryptophan. Fields, in order: V gene, J gene, CDR3 protein.

TRBV28,TRBJ2-2,CASSFYGSGSTGELFF
TRBV5-4,TRBJ2-5,CASSSKDRGETQYF
TRBV28,TRBJ2-5,CASSWTSQYQETQYF
TRBV25-1,TRBJ2-1,CASSVASGNNEQFF
TRBV7-9,TRBJ1-1,CASREQGKGEAFF
TRBV5-6,TRBJ2-1,CTSSWSTSGSYNEQFF
TRBV9,TRBJ2-2,CASRSGLAGTGELFF
TRBV28,TRBJ1-1,CASTEGALNTEAFF
TRBV5-6,TRBJ1-1,CASSLGDGDTEAFF
TRBV4-1,TRBJ2-7,CASSQLSGMYEQYF
TRBV24-1,TRBJ2-5,CATSGTGSLETQYF
TRBV6-4,TRBJ2-1,CASSDSLAGGPDEQFF
TRBV7-2,TRBJ2-4,CASSLGGYKNIQYF
TRBV4-1,TRBJ2-2,CASSLVPAYGELFF
TRBV5-1,TRBJ1-1,CASSEMRGIEAFF
TRBV3-1/TRBV3-2,TRBJ2-1,CASSHPSGSGRSEQFF
TRBV5-6,TRBJ2-7,CASSQPGLGYEQYF
TRBV4-1,TRBJ2-5,CASSGSNQETQYF
TRBV5-4,TRBJ2-1,CASRPQGINEQFF
TRBV3-1/TRBV3-2,TRBJ2-3,CASSPAGGLGTDTQYF
TRBV10-2,TRBJ1-2,CASSEGKGFGYTF
TRBV6-5,TRBJ2-1,CASSYERETDEQFF
TRBV28,TRBJ2-1,CASQVGAYNEQFF
TRBV7-2,TRBJ2-7,CASSLAGTSSEQYF
TRBV19,TRBJ2-1,CASIGLAGGGEQFF
TRBV5-1,TRBJ1-2,CASSSSWQTGYTF
TRBV19,TRBJ1-5,CASSVGTGLNQPQHF
TRBV5-1,TRBJ1-1,CASSSTLGRAATEAFF
TRBV27,TRBJ1-1,CASSAGDFLKDTEAFF
TRBV28,TRBJ2-7,CASTVRDSYEQYF
TRBV15,TRBJ2-7,CATSRGTLSYEQYF
TRBV27,TRBJ1-2,CASSRWDRGGGYTF
TRBV29-1,TRBJ2-3,CSGQGADTQYF
TRBV3-1/TRBV3-2,TRBJ2-2,CASSPTEGGFFSRAGELFF
TRBV6-5,TRBJ2-5,CASSYGRQETQYF
TRBV6-5,TRBJ2-2,CASNRGSGELFF
TRBV10-3,TRBJ1-1,CAMTRGGLDTEAFF
TRBV30,TRBJ1-4,CAWSDPGQGDIEKLFF
TRBV4-3,TRBJ1-1,CASSQGVNRENTEAFF
TRBV7-3,TRBJ1-1,CASRSNLNTEAFF
TRBV14,TRBJ2-7,CASSLPGGGTLEQYF
TRBV10-3,TRBJ1-4,CAISANSARGGEKLFF
TRBV5-1,TRBJ2-7,CASSLILGYEQYF
TRBV7-2,TRBJ2-7,CASSRGRGGPSEQYF
TRBV6-5,TRBJ1-2,CASTEVINYGYTF
TRBV2,TRBJ1-1,CASSVEINTEAFF
TRBV6-2/TRBV6-3,TRBJ1-1,CASSHRWGLNTEAFF
TRBV6-5,TRBJ2-3,CASKGVGTDTQYF